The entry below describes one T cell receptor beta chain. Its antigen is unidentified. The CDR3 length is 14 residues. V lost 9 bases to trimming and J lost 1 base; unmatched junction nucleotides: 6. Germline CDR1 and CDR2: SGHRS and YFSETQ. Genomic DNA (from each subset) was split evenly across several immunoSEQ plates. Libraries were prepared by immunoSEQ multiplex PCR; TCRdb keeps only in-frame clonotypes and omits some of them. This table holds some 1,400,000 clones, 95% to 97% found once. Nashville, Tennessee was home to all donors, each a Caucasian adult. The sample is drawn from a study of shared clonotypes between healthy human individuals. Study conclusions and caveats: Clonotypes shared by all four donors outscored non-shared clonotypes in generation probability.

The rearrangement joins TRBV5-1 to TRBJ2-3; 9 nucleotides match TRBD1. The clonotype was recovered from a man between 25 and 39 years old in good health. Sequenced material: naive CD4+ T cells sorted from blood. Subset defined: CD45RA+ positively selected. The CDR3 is CATKRTGGTDTQYF. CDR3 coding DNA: TGCGCCACCAAAAGGACAGGGGGCACAGATACGCAGTATTTT.